Described below is a single T cell receptor beta chain sequence and its context. The antigen is unknown. PCR employed 60 Vbeta and 13 Jbeta primers. Sequencing used immunoSEQ multiplex PCR; TCRdb keeps in-frame clones, though not all of them. Altogether fewer than 150,000 clones are present, approximately 78% being singletons, with the ten largest covering less than 7.5%. The sample originates from a study of cytomegalovirus exposure and HLA in healthy donors. Nominally healthy donors provided the samples, though records likely missed some immune exposures. The germline CDR1 and CDR2 sequences are LGHNA and YNFKEQ. V shed 3 bases and J 5 bases; nucleotides not matched to a gene: 8. The CDR3 has 16 amino acids. Regarding the study as a whole: Looking again later, the authors saw that most CMV-associated TCR beta chains seemed HLA-restricted. Several top significant clusters appeared, in a later analysis, to be linked to common viral pathogens. A later analysis reportedly found that, within productive TCRs, an Asian-associated ancestry cluster had fewer N-insertions than the mean observed across the approximately 670 donors.

The receptor was derived from a woman in her thirties or forties in good health and CMV-seropositive. The chain uses TRBV4-2 and TRBJ2-5; 11 bases match TRBD2. Sequences were obtained from PBMCs. The DNA for the CDR3 is TGTGCCAGCAGCCATGTTAGCGGGGGGGAGGGGGAGACCCAGTACTTC. It is translated as CASSHVSGGEGETQYF.